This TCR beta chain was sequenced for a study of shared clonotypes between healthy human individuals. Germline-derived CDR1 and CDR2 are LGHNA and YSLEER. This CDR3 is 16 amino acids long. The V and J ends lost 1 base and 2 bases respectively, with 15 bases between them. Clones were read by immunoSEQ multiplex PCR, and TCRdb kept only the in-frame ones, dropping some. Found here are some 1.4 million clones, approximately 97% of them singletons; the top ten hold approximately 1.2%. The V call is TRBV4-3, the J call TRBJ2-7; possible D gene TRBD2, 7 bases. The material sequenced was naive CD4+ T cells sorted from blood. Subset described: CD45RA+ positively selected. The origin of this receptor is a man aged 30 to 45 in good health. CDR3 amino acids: CASSQVFAGATYEQYF. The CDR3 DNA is TGCGCCAGCAGCCAAGTTTTCGCGGGGGCTACCTACGAGCAGTACTTC.